This T cell receptor (beta chain) was sequenced in a study of shared clonotypes between healthy human individuals. For the study at large: Aged 18 to 49, the donors were a couple of women and a few men.

V dropped 6 bases and J dropped 2; count of bases not matched to a gene: 4. The CDR3 runs to 15 residues. CDR1 is MNHEY, CDR2 SMNVEV, per germline (reference sequence). Splitting of each subset's genomic DNA was done evenly across several immunoSEQ plates. Only in-frame clones appear in the TCRdb table, and some are missing; sequencing was by immunoSEQ multiplex PCR. The sample shows about 490,000 clones, roughly 78% of them seen only once. J is TRBJ2-7 and V is TRBV27; 13 nucleotides align to TRBD2. This TCR derives from a woman aged 40 to 50 in good health. Some clones in this sample may be carry-over from other donors' samples. The sequenced sample was PBMCs. CDR3 residues: CASSQGLAGTYEQYF. The CDR3 nucleotides read TGTGCCAGCAGCCAGGGACTAGCGGGAACCTACGAGCAGTACTTC.